This T cell receptor (beta chain) derives from a study of T cell responses to AZD1222 COVID-19 vaccine. The study's findings and limits: None of the repertoires were sampled until the peak T cell response had passed. Reports say nearly half of spike-specific TCRs go after unmutated variant regions. Only a handful of AZD1222 recipients, more than 5 in all, had baseline seropositivity. White British ancestry dominated among donors, who included more females, and clonal diversity was possibly underestimated.

Sequenced by immunoSEQ multiplex PCR; TCRdb stores in-frame clones only, minus some. The table lists about 180,000 clones, roughly 91% of them singletons. The CDR3 totals 14 residues. V shed 9 bases and J 7 bases; nucleotides not matched to a gene: 10. CDR1 is LNHNV and CDR2 is YYDKDF in the germline V gene (reference sequence). In the case of this clone: Its target is not known.

The chain is built from TRBV15 and TRBJ2-1, with 9 bases fitting TRBD1. The sample consisted of peripheral blood, taken 28 days after the second AZD1222 dose. The TCR comes from an adult who received the AZD1222 COVID-19 vaccine. CDR3 sequence reads: CATQPGQGDNEQFF. CDR3 coding DNA: TGTGCCACGCAACCGGGACAGGGTGATAATGAGCAGTTCTTC.